This T cell receptor (beta chain) was documented in a study of PD-L1 blockade in urothelial cancer. In the study overall: Researchers found blood samples held a median of about 130,000 T cells.

This table comes from immunoSEQ multiplex PCR, and its TCRdb copy is limited to in-frame clones, with some not included. The repertoire includes about 45,000 clones, about four fifths of them detected once, and approximately 13% sits in the top ten. Time point indicated: peripheral blood 6 weeks after treatment start. This sequence originates from a man aged 55 to 70 with urothelial cancer. Specimen: PBMCs, collected around atezolizumab (anti-PD-L1) treatment.

The CDR3 protein is CASSERIGGVYNEQFF. DNA of the CDR3: TGCGCCAGCAGTGAAAGAATAGGGGGGGTGTACAATGAGCAGTTCTTC. The chain has TRBV10-1 and TRBJ2-1; maybe TRBD2 (7 bases). Trimming removed 3 bases at V and 4 bases at J, with 16 bases between. The CDR3 totals 16 residues. CDR1 WNHNN and CDR2 SYGVQD come from the germline V gene (reference sequence).